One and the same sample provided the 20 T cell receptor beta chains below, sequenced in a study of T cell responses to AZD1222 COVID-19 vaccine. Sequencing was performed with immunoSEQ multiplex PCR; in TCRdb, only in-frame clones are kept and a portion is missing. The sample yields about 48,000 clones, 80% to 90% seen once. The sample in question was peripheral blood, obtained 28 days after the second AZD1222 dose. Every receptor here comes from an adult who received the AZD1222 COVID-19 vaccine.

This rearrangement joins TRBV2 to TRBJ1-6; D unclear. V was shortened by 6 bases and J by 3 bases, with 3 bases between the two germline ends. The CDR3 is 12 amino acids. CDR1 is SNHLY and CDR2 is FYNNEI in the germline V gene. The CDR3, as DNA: TGTGCCAGCAGGATCTATAATTCACCCCTCCACTTT. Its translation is CASRIYNSPLHF. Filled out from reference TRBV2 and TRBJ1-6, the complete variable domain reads EPEVTQTPSHQVTQMGQEVILRCVPISNHLYFYWYRQILGQKVEFLVSFYNNEISEKSEIFDDQFSVERPDGSNFTLKIRSTKLEDSAMYFCASRIYNSPLHFGNGTRLTVT.

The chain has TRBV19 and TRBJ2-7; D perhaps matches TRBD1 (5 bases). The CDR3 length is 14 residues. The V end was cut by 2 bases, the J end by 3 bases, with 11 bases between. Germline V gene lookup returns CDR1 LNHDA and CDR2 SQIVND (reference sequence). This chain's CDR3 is CASSISDSFYEQYF. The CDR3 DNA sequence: TGTGCCAGTAGTATAAGTGACAGCTTCTACGAGCAGTACTTC.

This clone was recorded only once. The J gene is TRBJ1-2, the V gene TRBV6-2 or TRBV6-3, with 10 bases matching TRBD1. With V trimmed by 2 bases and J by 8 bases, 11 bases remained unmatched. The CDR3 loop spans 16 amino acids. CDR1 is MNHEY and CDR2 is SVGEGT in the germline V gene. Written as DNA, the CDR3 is TGTGCCAGCAGTTACACTACCGCCGGGACAGGGGACGGCTACACCTTC. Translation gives CASSYTTAGTGDGYTF.

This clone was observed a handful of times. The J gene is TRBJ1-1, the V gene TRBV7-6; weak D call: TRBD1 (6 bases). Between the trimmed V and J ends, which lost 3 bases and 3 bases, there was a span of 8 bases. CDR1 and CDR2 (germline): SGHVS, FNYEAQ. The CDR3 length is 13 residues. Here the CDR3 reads CASSLDSYTEAFF. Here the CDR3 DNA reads TGTGCCAGCAGCTTGGACAGTTACACTGAAGCTTTCTTT. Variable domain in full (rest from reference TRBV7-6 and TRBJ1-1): GAGVSQSPRYKVTKRGQDVALRCDPISGHVSLYWYRQALGQGPEFLTYFNYEAQQDKSGLPNDRFSAERPEGSISTLTIQRTEQRDSAMYRCASSLDSYTEAFFGQGTRLTVV.

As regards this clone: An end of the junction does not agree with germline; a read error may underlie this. In DNA, the CDR3 is TGTGCCAGCAGTTTATTCATGGACACGGAAGCTTTCTTT. Its protein product is CASSLFMDTEAFF. The chain combines TRBV27 with TRBJ1-1, with D perhaps matching TRBD1 (5 bases). CDR1 is MNHEY and CDR2 is SMNVEV in the germline V gene (reference sequence). The CDR3 covers 13 residues.

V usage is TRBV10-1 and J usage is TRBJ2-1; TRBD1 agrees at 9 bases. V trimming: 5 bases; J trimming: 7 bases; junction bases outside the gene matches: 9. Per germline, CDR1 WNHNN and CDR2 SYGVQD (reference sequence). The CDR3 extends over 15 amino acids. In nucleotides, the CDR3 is TGCGCCAGCAGTTCCCGGGACAGGGCGTGGAATGAGCAGTTCTTC. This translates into CASSSRDRAWNEQFF.

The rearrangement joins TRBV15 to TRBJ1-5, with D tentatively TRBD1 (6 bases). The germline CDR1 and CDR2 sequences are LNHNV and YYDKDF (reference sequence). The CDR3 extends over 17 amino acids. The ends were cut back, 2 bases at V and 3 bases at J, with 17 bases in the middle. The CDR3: CATSRKTLGQSNQPQHF. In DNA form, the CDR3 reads TGTGCCACCAGCAGAAAAACCTTAGGACAGTCCAATCAGCCCCAGCATTTT.

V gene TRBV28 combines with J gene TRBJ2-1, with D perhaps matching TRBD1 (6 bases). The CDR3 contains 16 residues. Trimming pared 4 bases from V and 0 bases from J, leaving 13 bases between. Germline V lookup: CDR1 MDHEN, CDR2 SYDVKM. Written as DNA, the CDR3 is TGTGCCAGCAGTTGGGGGCTGGCGGGCTCCTACAATGAGCAGTTCTTC. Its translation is CASSWGLAGSYNEQFF.

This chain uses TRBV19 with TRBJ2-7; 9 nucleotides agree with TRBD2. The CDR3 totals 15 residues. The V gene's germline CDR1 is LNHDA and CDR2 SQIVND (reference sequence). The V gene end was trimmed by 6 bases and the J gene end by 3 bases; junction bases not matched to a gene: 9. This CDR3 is CASRSRLAEDYEQYF. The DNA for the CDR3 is TGTGCCAGTAGGTCCCGACTAGCGGAGGACTACGAGCAGTACTTC.

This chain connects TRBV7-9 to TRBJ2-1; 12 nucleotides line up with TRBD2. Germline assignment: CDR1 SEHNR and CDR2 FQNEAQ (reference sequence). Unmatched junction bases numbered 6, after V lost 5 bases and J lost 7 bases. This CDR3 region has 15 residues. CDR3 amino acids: CASSIASGRVNEQFF. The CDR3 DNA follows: TGTGCCAGCAGCATTGCTAGCGGGAGGGTAAATGAGCAGTTCTTC.

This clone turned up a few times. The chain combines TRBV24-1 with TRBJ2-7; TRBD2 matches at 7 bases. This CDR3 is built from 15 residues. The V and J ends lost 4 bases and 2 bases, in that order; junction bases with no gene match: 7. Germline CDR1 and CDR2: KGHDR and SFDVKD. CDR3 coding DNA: TGTGCCACCAGTGACTCCCGGGACTACGCCTACGAGCAGTACTTC. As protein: CATSDSRDYAYEQYF.

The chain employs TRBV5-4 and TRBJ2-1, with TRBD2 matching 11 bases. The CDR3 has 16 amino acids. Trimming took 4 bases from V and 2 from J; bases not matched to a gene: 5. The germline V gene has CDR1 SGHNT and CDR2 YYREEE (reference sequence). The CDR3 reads CASSPTSGNTYNEQFF. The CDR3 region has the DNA TGTGCCAGCAGCCCGACTAGCGGGAACACCTACAATGAGCAGTTCTTC. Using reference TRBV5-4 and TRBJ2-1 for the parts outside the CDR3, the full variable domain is ETGVTQSPTHLIKTRGQQVTLRCSSQSGHNTVSWYQQALGQGPQFIFQYYREEENGRGNFPPRFSGLQFPNYSSELNVNALELDDSALYLCASSPTSGNTYNEQFFGPGTRLTVL.

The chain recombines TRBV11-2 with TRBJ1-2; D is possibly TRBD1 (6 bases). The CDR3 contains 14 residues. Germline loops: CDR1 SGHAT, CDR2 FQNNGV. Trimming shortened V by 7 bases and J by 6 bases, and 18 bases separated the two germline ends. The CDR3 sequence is CASTTTRGGNGYTF. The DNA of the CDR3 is TGTGCCAGCACCACAACCCGGGGGGGCAATGGCTACACCTTC. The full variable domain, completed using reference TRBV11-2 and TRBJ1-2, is EAGVAQSPRYKIIEKRQSVAFWCNPISGHATLYWYQQILGQGPKLLIQFQNNGVVDDSQLPKDRFSAERLKGVDSTLKIQPAKLEDSAVYLCASTTTRGGNGYTFGSGTRLTVV.

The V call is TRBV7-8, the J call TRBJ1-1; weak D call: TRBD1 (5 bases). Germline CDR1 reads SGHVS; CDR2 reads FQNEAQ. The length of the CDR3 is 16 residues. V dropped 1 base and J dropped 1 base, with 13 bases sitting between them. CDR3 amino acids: CASSLGATDQNTEAFF. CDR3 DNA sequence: TGTGCCAGCAGCTTAGGGGCGACAGACCAGAACACTGAAGCTTTCTTT.

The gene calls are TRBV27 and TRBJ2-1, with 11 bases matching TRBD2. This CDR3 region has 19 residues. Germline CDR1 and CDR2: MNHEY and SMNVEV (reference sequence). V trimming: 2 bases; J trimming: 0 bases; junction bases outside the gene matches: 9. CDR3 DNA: TGTGCCAGCAGTTTAGTCGGACTAGCGGGTATTAGCTCCTACAATGAGCAGTTCTTC. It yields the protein CASSLVGLAGISSYNEQFF.

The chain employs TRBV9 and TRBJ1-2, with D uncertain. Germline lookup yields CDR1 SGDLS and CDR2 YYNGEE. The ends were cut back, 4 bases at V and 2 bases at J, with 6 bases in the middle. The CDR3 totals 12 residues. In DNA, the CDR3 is TGTGCCAGCAGCCACCCAAACTATGGCTACACCTTC. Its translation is CASSHPNYGYTF.

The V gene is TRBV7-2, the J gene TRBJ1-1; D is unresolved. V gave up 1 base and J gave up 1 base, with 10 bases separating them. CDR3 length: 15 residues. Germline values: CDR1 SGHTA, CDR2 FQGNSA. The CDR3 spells CASSLVPRPNTEAFF. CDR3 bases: TGTGCCAGCAGCTTAGTTCCCCGTCCGAACACTGAAGCTTTCTTT.

DNA of the CDR3: TGTGCCAGCAGTTCCCCGACAGAGACATATGGCTACACCTTC. Translated, it gives CASSSPTETYGYTF. The chain is built from TRBV28 and TRBJ1-2, with D perhaps matching TRBD1 (5 bases). The CDR3 covers 14 residues. Germline V CDR1 and CDR2: MDHEN, SYDVKM. V was shortened by 4 bases and J by 5 bases, with 14 bases between the two germline ends.

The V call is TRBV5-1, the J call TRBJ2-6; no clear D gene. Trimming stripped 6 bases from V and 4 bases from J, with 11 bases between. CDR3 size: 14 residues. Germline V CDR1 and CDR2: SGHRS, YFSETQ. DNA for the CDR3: TGCGCCAGCATGTTCGACGGGGGGGCCAACGTCCTGACTTTC. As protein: CASMFDGGANVLTF.

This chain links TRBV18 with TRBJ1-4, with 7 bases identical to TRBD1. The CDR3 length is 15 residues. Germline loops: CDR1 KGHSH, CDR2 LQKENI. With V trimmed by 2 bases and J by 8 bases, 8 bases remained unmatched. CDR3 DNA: TGTGCCAGCTCACCAAGTCAGGGGGTGGGCGAAAAACTGTTTTTT. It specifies CASSPSQGVGEKLFF.